Each of the 26 T cell receptor beta chains below was sequenced from the same sample in a study of T-cell memory formation after mild COVID-19. From the 5' RACE reads, TCRdb called clonotypes with MiXCR, one entry per CDR3 protein. The sample shows roughly 100,000 distinct CDR3 sequences, more than 15% of them seen only once. Sequencing input: PBMCs or a T cell subset sorted from them (not recorded which). Source of these receptors: an adult woman who had mild COVID-19 (a few samples of this study predate the infection). Cell type and time point are not known.

This clonotype turned up a few times. The chain couples TRBV30 to TRBJ2-7, with 14 bases lining up with TRBD2. The V gene end was trimmed by 4 bases and the J gene end by 3 bases; junction bases not matched to a gene: 5. CDR3 length: 15 amino acids. CDR1 is GTSNPN and CDR2 is SVGIG in the germline V gene (reference sequence). Written as DNA, the CDR3 is TGTGCCTGGACCCCGGGACTAGCGGGGGACTACGAGCAGTACTTC. It translates to CAWTPGLAGDYEQYF.

This clonotype was counted ten times or more. This chain links TRBV7-9 with TRBJ2-7; D remains ambiguous. This CDR3 region has 12 residues. CDR1 SEHNR and CDR2 FQNEAQ come from the germline V gene (reference sequence). V was pared by 1 base and J by 2 bases, with 3 bases between. The CDR3 spells CASSLDPYEQYF. The CDR3 nucleotides are TGTGCCAGCAGCTTAGATCCCTACGAGCAGTACTTC.

This clonotype showed up just a few times. The rearrangement joins TRBV7-9 to TRBJ2-3; weak D call: TRBD1 (6 bases). With 4 bases removed from V and 7 bases from J, the gap between germline ends came to 15 bases. Germline V gene sequence: CDR1 SEHNR, CDR2 FQNEAQ (reference sequence). This CDR3 is built from 14 residues. CDR3 in amino acids: CASSSDLGANTQYF. CDR3 in DNA: TGTGCCAGCAGCTCAGACCTGGGGGCGAATACGCAGTATTTT. The variable domain in full, completed from reference TRBV7-9 and TRBJ2-3, reads DTGVSQNPRHKITKRGQNVTFRCDPISEHNRLYWYRQTLGQGPEFLTYFQNEAQLEKSRLLSDRFSAERPKGSFSTLEIQRTEQGDSAMYLCASSSDLGANTQYFGPGTRLTVL.

This clonotype occurred a few times. The rearrangement links TRBV20-1 to TRBJ2-2; TRBD2 agrees at 10 bases. The V gene's germline CDR1 is DFQATT and CDR2 SNEGSKA (reference sequence). The CDR3 totals 15 residues. V shed 3 bases and J 2 bases; nucleotides not matched to a gene: 3. Here the CDR3 DNA reads TGCAGTGCTAGGACTAGCGGGCTTAACACCGGGGAGCTGTTTTTT. Translated, it gives CSARTSGLNTGELFF.

This sequence joins TRBV24-1 and TRBJ1-1; 8 positions agree with TRBD1. The CDR3 length is 14 residues. V gave up 4 bases and J gave up 5 bases; unmatched junction bases: 5. CDR1 is KGHDR and CDR2 is SFDVKD in the germline V gene. CDR3 nucleotide sequence: TGTGCCACCAGTGAGGGCAGGGGGCGGACTGAAGCTTTCTTT. Its translation: CATSEGRGRTEAFF.

This clonotype has only a few counts. The CDR3: CASSKEDREVTDTQYF. The CDR3 DNA reads as TGTGCCAGCAGCAAAGAGGACAGGGAGGTGACAGATACGCAGTATTTT. J is TRBJ2-3 and V is TRBV21-1; the table calls TRBD1, which could not be checked here. TRBV21-1 is a pseudogene locus. This CDR3 contains 16 residues.

This clonotype occurred a few times. The J gene is TRBJ2-7, the V gene TRBV24-1; weak D call: TRBD2 (7 bases). CDR1 and CDR2 (germline): KGHDR, SFDVKD. The germline V and J ends were trimmed by 4 bases and 5 bases, with 20 bases remaining between them. The CDR3 sequence is 16 residues long. The CDR3 region has the DNA TGTGCCACCAGTGACGGAGGAGGGGGGGTATTCCACGAGCAGTACTTC. It yields the protein CATSDGGGGVFHEQYF.

The chain has TRBV7-2 and TRBJ1-1; D remains unclear. Trimming pared 5 bases from V and 7 bases from J, leaving 17 bases between. From germline, CDR1 is SGHTA and CDR2 FQGNSA. The CDR3 totals 14 residues. The CDR3 coding sequence is TGTGCCAGCAGCCGCGGTTATACGGCCTTTGAAGCTTTCTTT. Encoded protein: CASSRGYTAFEAFF.

The table lists this clonotype with a few counts. This chain links TRBV4-3 with TRBJ2-7, with D tentatively TRBD1 (5 bases). V gave up 4 bases and J gave up 1 base, with 11 bases separating them. There are 14 residues in the CDR3. Germline V gives CDR1 LGHNA, CDR2 YSLEER. The CDR3 nucleotides are TGCGCCAGCAGCCGAGTCAGGGAATCCTACGAGCAGTACTTC. This encodes CASSRVRESYEQYF.

The rearrangement joins TRBV5-1 to TRBJ1-3; a possible D gene is TRBD1 (5 bases). The CDR3 consists of 18 residues. V lost 0 bases to trimming and J lost 0 bases, with 16 bases between them. CDR1 and CDR2 (germline): SGHRS, YFSETQ. CDR3 in DNA: TGCGCCAGCAGCTTGGGAATATTAGGGGATTACTCTGGAAACACCATATATTTT. This encodes CASSLGILGDYSGNTIYF.

In this sample, this clonotype turned up a few times. The V call is TRBV4-3, the J call TRBJ2-1; D is unresolved. Germline values: CDR1 LGHNA, CDR2 YSLEER. Trimming left V 1 base short and J 9 bases short, with 13 bases between. The CDR3 totals 14 residues. DNA of the CDR3: TGCGCCAGCAGCCAAGCGTCGTATCTCGGTGAGCAGTTCTTC. Its protein is CASSQASYLGEQFF.

The chain employs TRBV5-1 and TRBJ2-3, with 10 bases identical to TRBD2. Germline-derived CDR1 and CDR2 are SGHRS and YFSETQ. This CDR3 has 17 amino acids. V dropped 0 bases and J dropped 4; count of bases not matched to a gene: 8. The CDR3 loop is CASSLAMTSGPADTQYF. As DNA, the CDR3 is TGCGCCAGCAGCTTGGCTATGACTAGCGGGCCCGCAGATACGCAGTATTTT.

The chain employs TRBV3-1 and TRBJ2-7; D gene unclear. Trimming removed 2 bases from V and 7 bases from J, with 9 bases in between. CDR1 and CDR2 from the germline V gene are LGHDT and YNNKEL (reference sequence). The CDR3 extends over 12 amino acids. Here the CDR3 reads CASSQFINEQYF. The CDR3 nucleotides read TGTGCCAGCAGCCAATTTATCAATGAGCAGTACTTC.

This clonotype has only a few counts. The chain carries TRBV12-3 or TRBV12-4 and TRBJ2-1, with a tentative D call TRBD2 (6 bases). The ends were cut back, 5 bases at V and 1 base at J, with 15 bases in the middle. CDR3 size: 16 residues. Here the CDR3 reads CASSPSGLTSYNEQFF. CDR3 coding DNA: TGTGCCAGCAGTCCCTCGGGACTGACGTCCTACAATGAGCAGTTCTTC.

The genes are TRBV5-4 and TRBJ1-5; no clear D. Germline CDR1 SGHNT, CDR2 YYREEE (reference sequence). Trimming shortened V by 0 bases and J by 8 bases, and 9 bases separated the two germline ends. The CDR3 sequence is 13 residues long. DNA for the CDR3: TGTGCCAGCAGCTTGGTCCCTACGGAGCCCCAGCATTTT. It specifies CASSLVPTEPQHF. The whole variable domain, remainder taken from reference TRBV5-4 and TRBJ1-5, is ETGVTQSPTHLIKTRGQQVTLRCSSQSGHNTVSWYQQALGQGPQFIFQYYREEENGRGNFPPRFSGLQFPNYSSELNVNALELDDSALYLCASSLVPTEPQHFGDGTRLSIL.

The table lists this clonotype with a count of one. The chain is built from TRBV7-9 and TRBJ1-1; D is undetermined. The ends were cut back, 5 bases at V and 2 bases at J, with 12 bases in the middle. The CDR3 extends over 14 amino acids. CDR1 and CDR2 (germline): SEHNR, FQNEAQ (reference sequence). For the CDR3, the DNA is TGTGCCAGCAGCCCAAACTCTTTAAACACTGAAGCTTTCTTT. This encodes CASSPNSLNTEAFF.

This clonotype was observed a handful of times. This chain joins TRBV7-9 and TRBJ2-7, with TRBD1 identical over 10 bases. Germline V gene data show CDR1 as SEHNR and CDR2 as FQNEAQ (reference sequence). The CDR3 consists of 14 residues. V was clipped by 5 bases and J by 7 bases; unmatched bases: 8. The CDR3 nucleotides are TGTGCCAGCAGCGCTGACAGGGGGCGATCGGAGCAGTACTTC. Translation gives CASSADRGRSEQYF.

The chain has TRBV6-5 and TRBJ2-5; D might be TRBD1 (6 bases). V was pared by 4 bases and J by 0 bases, with 9 bases between. The germline V gene encodes CDR1 MNHEY and CDR2 SVGAGI. The CDR3 length is 14 residues. The CDR3 coding sequence is TGTGCCAGCAGTTCCGCAGGGGACCAAGAGACCCAGTACTTC. This encodes CASSSAGDQETQYF.

DNA of the CDR3: TGTGCCAGCAGCACACAGGGGTATGAGCAGTTCTTC. Translated: CASSTQGYEQFF. The chain has TRBV5-5 and TRBJ2-1; TRBD1 matches 7 bases. With V trimmed by 4 bases and J by 8 bases, 3 bases remained unmatched. CDR1 SGHKS and CDR2 YYEKEE come from the germline V gene (reference sequence). The CDR3 sequence is 12 residues long.

This rearrangement joins TRBV7-8 to TRBJ2-2, with D maybe TRBD1 (5 bases). Trimming removed 8 bases at V and 6 bases at J, with 19 bases between. The CDR3 contains 15 residues. The V gene's germline CDR1 is SGHVS and CDR2 FQNEAQ. The DNA of the CDR3 is TGTGCCAGCTCACCTGGCCAGGGTCGGTCCGGGGAGCTGTTTTTT. It codes for CASSPGQGRSGELFF. Full variable domain (remainder filled in from reference TRBV7-8 and TRBJ2-2): GAGVSQSPRYKVAKRGQDVALRCDPISGHVSLFWYQQALGQGPEFLTYFQNEAQLDKSGLPSDRFFAERPEGSVSTLKIQRTQQEDSAVYLCASSPGQGRSGELFFGEGSRLTVL.

This sequence joins TRBV24-1 and TRBJ1-2; D possibly corresponds to TRBD1 (5 bases). This CDR3 is 16 amino acids long. Trimming took off 4 bases at V and 0 bases at J, with 14 bases between the two ends. Germline CDR1 KGHDR, CDR2 SFDVKD. CDR3 sequence: CATSDPSGTANYGYTF. The CDR3, as DNA: TGTGCCACCAGTGACCCCTCCGGGACGGCTAACTATGGCTACACCTTC.

The CDR3 region has the DNA TGCGCCAGCAGCTTGGCCGGTTCGAACACTGAAGCTTTCTTT. Protein sequence: CASSLAGSNTEAFF. The V call is TRBV5-1, the J call TRBJ1-1; no definite D call. Germline CDR1 SGHRS, CDR2 YFSETQ. The CDR3 covers 14 residues. Trimming cost V 0 bases and J 1 base, with 7 bases left between them.

V usage is TRBV20-1 and J usage is TRBJ2-1; D perhaps matches TRBD2 (5 bases). CDR1 is DFQATT, CDR2 SNEGSKA, per germline (reference sequence). Trimming removed 2 bases at V and 4 bases at J, with 15 bases between. The length of the CDR3 is 15 residues. CDR3 bases: TGCAGTGCTAGACCCCGGAGGCACGGTTACAATGAGCAGTTCTTC. Protein: CSARPRRHGYNEQFF.

The chain couples TRBV9 to TRBJ1-6, with D possibly being TRBD1 (5 bases). CDR3 length equals 15 residues. V was trimmed by 3 bases and J by 6 bases, leaving 13 bases between them. Germline CDR1 reads SGDLS; CDR2 reads YYNGEE. The CDR3 loop reads CASSASGLPNSPLHF. The CDR3 DNA is TGTGCCAGCAGCGCATCGGGACTGCCTAATTCACCCCTCCACTTT.

The J gene is TRBJ2-3, the V gene TRBV29-1, with D perhaps matching TRBD1 (6 bases). Germline V gene data show CDR1 as SQVTM and CDR2 as ANQGSEA. This CDR3 region has 13 residues. CDR3 sequence: CRVNAGGSDTQYF. The DNA of the CDR3 is TGCAGGGTGAATGCTGGGGGCAGTGATACGCAGTATTTT.

This sequence joins TRBV9 and TRBJ2-3; a possible D gene is TRBD2 (6 bases). Germline V gene sequence: CDR1 SGDLS, CDR2 YYNGEE. CDR3 length equals 16 residues. V was trimmed by 0 bases and J by 3 bases, leaving 14 bases between them. The CDR3 DNA is TGTGCCAGCAGCGTAGAAGGGAGGTGGCAAACAGATACGCAGTATTTT. Its translation is CASSVEGRWQTDTQYF.